The clone carrying this T cell receptor beta chain was seen many times. Its antigen is not known. One entry per CDR3 protein results from TCRdb running MiXCR on the RT-PCR reads. There are a few hundred thousand distinct CDR3 sequences in the sample; 13% to 15% occur only once, and 11% lies in the top ten. Germline V gives CDR1 SGHTA, CDR2 FQGNSA. This CDR3 comprises 13 residues. V was trimmed by 3 bases and J by 5 bases, leaving 10 bases between them. This record belongs to a study of response to subunit inactivated influenza vaccine. Study-wide points: Every seasonal influenza vaccination brings in few new T cells, the authors suggested.

This rearrangement joins TRBV7-2 to TRBJ2-5, with a possible D match to TRBD1 (6 bases). This receptor was identified in a man aged 50 to 60 who received an inactivated influenza vaccine. The sample in question was PBMCs from blood, obtained 12 days after vaccination. The CDR3 coding sequence is TGTGCCAGCAGCTTGGGGGCGAAGGAGACCCAGTACTTC. Translating gives CASSLGAKETQYF.